This TCR beta chain was recovered during a study of CD8+ T cells in alopecia areata. Treatment specified: oral pan-JAK inhibitor, 5-10 mg twice daily. Samples from alopecia areata patients were lesional scalp punch biopsies and peripheral blood. T lymphocytes (CD4+ and CD8+) were sorted from PBMCs. Extracted from the samples, RNA was reverse transcribed into cDNA to serve as the sequencing template. Clones were sequenced by immunoSEQ multiplex PCR, and TCRdb holds only the in-frame ones, with some missing. This table holds 130,000 or so clones, about 88% found once. Findings and limits, study-wide: Clonality was higher in lesional than normal scalp, especially in alopecia totalis/universalis.

With regard to this clone: The antigen remains unidentified.

The CDR3 is 16 residues long. Germline V lookup: CDR1 SQVTM, CDR2 ANQGSEA. J was trimmed by 1 base and V by 0 bases; bases with no gene match: 5. This TCR came from a human donor with alopecia areata. The chain combines TRBV29-1 with TRBJ2-7; 11 bases map to TRBD1. This specimen consisted of CD8+ T cells sorted from blood, obtained at week 4, from a patient treated with tofacitinib. CDR3 in DNA: TGCAGCGTTGAAGACCCGGGACAGGGGGTATCCTACGAGCAGTACTTC. This encodes CSVEDPGQGVSYEQYF.